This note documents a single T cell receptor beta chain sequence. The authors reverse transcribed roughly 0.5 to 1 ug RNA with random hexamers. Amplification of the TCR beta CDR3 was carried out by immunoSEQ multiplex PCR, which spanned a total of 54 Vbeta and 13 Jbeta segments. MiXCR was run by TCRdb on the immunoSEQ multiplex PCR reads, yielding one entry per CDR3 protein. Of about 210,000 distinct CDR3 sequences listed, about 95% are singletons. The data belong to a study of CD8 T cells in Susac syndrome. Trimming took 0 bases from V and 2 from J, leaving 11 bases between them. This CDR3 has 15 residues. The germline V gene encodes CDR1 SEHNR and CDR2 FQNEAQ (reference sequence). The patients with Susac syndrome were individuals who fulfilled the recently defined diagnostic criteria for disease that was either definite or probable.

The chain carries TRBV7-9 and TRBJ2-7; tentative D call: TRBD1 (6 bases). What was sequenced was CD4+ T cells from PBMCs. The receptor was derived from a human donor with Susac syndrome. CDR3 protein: CASSLAIQGPYEQYF. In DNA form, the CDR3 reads TGTGCCAGCAGCTTAGCCATACAGGGCCCCTACGAGCAGTACTTC.